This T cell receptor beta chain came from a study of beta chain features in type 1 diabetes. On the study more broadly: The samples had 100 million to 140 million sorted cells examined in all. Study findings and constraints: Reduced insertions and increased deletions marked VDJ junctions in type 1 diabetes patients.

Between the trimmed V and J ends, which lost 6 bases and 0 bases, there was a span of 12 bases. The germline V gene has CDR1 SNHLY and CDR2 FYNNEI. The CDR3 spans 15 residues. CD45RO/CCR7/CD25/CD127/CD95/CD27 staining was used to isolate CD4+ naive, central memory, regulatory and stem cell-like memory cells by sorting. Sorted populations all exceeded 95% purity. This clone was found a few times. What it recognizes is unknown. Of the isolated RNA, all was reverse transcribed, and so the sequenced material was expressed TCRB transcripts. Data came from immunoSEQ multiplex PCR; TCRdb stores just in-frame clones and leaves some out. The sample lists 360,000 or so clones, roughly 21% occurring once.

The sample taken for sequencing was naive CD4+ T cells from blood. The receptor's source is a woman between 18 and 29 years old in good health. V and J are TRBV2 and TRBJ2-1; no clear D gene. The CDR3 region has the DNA TGTGCCAGCAGCGCCCAGATAAGCTCCTACAATGAGCAGTTCTTC. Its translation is CASSAQISSYNEQFF.